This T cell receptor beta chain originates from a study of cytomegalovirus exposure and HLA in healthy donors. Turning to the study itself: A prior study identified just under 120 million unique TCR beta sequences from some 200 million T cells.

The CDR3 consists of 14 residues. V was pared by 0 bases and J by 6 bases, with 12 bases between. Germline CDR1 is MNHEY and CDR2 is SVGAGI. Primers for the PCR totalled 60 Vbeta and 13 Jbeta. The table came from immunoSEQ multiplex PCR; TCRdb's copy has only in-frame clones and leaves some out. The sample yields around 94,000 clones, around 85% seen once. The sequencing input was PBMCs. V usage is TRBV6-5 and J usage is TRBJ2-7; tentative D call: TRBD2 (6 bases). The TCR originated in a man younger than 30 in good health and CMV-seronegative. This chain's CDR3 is CASSYSGGTAEQYF. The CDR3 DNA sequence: TGTGCCAGCAGTTACTCGGGCGGGACCGCCGAGCAGTACTTC.